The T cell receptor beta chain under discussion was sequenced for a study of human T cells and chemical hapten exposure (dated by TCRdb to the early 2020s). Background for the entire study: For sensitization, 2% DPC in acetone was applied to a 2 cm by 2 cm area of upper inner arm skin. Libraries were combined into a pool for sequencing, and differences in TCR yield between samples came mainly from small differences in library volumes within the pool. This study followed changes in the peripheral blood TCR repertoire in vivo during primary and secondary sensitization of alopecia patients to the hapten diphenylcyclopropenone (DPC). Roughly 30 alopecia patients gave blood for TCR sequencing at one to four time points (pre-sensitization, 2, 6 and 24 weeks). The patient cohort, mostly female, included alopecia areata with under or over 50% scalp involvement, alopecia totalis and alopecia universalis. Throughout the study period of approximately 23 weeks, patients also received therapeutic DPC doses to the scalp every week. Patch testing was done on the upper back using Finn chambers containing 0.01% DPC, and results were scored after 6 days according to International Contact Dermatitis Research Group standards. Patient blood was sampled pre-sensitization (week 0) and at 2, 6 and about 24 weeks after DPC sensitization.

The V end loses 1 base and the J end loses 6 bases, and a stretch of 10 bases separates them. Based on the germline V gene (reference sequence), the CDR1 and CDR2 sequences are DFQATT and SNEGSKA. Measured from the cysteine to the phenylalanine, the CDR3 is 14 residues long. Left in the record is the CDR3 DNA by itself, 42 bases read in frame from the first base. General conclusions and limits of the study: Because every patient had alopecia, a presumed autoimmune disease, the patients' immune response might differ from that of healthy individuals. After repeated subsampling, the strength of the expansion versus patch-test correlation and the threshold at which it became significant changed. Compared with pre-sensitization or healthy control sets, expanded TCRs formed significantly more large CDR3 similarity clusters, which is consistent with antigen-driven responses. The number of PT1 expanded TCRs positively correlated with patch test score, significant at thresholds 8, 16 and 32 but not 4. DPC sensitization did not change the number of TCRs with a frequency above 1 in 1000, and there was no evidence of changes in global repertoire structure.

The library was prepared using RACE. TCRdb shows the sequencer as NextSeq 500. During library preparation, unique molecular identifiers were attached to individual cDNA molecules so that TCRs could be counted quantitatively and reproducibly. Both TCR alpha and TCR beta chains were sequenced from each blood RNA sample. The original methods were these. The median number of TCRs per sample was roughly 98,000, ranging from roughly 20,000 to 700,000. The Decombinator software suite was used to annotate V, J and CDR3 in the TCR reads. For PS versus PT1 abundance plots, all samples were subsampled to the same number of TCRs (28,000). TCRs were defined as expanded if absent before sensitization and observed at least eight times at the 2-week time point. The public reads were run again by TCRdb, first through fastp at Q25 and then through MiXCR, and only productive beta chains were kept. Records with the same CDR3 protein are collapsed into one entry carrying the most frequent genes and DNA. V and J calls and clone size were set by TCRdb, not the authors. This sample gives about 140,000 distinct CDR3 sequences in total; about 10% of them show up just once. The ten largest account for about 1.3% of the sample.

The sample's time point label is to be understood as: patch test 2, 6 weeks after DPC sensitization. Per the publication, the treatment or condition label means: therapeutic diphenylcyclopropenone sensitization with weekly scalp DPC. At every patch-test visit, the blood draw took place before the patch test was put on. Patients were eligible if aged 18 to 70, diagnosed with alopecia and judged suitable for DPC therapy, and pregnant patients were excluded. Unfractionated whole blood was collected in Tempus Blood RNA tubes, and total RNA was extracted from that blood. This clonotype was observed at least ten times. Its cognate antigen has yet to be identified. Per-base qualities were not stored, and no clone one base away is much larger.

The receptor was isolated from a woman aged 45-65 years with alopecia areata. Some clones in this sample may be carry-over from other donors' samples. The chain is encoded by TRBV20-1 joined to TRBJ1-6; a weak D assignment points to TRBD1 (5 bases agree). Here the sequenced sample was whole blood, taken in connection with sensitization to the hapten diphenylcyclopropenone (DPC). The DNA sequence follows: TGCAGTGCTAGAGGGGGCGAGGGTAATTCACCCCTCCACTTT. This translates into CSARGGEGNSPLHF.